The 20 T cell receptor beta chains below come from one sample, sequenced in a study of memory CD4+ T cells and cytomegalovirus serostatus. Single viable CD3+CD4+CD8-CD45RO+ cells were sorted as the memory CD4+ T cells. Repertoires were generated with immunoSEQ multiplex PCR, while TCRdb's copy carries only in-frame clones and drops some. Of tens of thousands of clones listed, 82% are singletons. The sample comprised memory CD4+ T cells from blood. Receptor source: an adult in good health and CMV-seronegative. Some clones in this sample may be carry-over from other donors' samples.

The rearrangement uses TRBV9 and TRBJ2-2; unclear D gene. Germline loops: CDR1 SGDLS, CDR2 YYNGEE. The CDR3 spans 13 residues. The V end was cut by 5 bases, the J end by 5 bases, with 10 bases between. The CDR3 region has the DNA TGTGCCAGCAGTGGGTTATGGACCGGGGAGCTGTTTTTT. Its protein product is CASSGLWTGELFF.

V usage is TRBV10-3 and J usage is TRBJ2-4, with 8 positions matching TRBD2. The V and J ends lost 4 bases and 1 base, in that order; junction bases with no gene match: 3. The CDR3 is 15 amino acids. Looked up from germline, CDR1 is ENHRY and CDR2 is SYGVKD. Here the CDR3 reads CAISGSGSAKNIQYF. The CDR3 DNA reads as TGTGCCATCAGTGGGAGCGGGAGTGCCAAAAACATTCAGTACTTC.

In nucleotides, the CDR3 is TGCAGTGCCAACAGGGGAAACACCATATATTTT. Its translation: CSANRGNTIYF. The rearrangement joins TRBV20-1 to TRBJ1-3; perhaps TRBD1 as D (5 bases). Trimming cost V 6 bases and J 4 bases, with 7 bases left between them. This CDR3 is built from 11 residues. The V gene's germline CDR1 is DFQATT and CDR2 SNEGSKA (reference sequence).

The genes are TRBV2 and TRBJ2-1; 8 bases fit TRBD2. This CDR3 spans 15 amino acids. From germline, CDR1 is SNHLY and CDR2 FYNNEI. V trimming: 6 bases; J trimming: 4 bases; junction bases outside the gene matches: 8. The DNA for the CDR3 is TGTGCCAGCAGACCGCTAGCGGGCATATACAATGAGCAGTTCTTC. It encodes CASRPLAGIYNEQFF.

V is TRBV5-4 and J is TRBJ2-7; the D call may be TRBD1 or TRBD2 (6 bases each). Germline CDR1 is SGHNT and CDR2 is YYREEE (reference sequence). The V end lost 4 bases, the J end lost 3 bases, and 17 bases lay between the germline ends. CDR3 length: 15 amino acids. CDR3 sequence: CASSQERGVSYEQYF. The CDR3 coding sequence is TGTGCCAGCAGCCAAGAAAGGGGGGTAAGCTACGAGCAGTACTTC.

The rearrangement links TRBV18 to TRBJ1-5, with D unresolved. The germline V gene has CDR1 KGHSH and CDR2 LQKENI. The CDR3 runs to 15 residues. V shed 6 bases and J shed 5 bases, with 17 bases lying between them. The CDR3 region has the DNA TGTGCCAGCTCCCGAAGCTGGATGAGAGATCAGCCCCAGCATTTT. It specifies CASSRSWMRDQPQHF.

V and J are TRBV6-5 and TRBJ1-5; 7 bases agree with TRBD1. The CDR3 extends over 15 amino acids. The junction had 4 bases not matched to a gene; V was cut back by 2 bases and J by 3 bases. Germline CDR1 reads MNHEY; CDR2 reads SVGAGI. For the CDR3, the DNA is TGTGCCAGCAGTTACGACAGGGCCTCCAATCAGCCCCAGCATTTT. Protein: CASSYDRASNQPQHF.

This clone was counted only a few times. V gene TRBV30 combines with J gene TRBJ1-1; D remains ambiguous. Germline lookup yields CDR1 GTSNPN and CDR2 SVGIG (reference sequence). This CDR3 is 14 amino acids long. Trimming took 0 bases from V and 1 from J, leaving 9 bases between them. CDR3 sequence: CAWSVRRQNTEAFF. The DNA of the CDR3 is TGTGCCTGGAGTGTACGGAGACAGAACACTGAAGCTTTCTTT.

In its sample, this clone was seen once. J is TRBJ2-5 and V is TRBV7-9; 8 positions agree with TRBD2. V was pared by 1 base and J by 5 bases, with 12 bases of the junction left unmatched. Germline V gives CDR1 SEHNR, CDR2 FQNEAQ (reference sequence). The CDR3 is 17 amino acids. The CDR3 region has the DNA TGTGCCAGCAGCTTAGGGTTAACGGGAGGGCCCTTGGAGACCCAGTACTTC. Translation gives CASSLGLTGGPLETQYF.

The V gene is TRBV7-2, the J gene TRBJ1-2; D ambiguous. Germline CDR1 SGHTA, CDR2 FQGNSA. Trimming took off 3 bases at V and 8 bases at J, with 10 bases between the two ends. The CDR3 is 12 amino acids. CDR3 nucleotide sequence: TGTGCCAGCAGCTTGGAGGCGGAGGGCTACACCTTC. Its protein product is CASSLEAEGYTF.

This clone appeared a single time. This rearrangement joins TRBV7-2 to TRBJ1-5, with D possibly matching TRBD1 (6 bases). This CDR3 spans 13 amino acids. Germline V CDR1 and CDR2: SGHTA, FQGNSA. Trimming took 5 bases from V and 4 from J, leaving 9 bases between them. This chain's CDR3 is CASSPQGNQPQHF. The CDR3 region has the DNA TGTGCCAGCAGCCCGCAGGGGAATCAGCCCCAGCATTTT.

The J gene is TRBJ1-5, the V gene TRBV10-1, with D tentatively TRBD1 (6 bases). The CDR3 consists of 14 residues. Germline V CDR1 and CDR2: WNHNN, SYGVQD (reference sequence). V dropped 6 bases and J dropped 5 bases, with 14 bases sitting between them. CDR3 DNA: TGCGCCAGCAGGGGGGGGCCCGAAGATCAGCCCCAGCATTTT. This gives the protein CASRGGPEDQPQHF.

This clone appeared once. The CDR3 here is CASSKLAGRYEQYF. CDR3 nucleotides: TGTGCCAGCAGCAAACTAGCGGGTCGCTACGAGCAGTACTTC. This rearrangement joins TRBV27 to TRBJ2-7; TRBD2 matches at 9 bases. The CDR3 length is 14 residues. V lost 6 bases, J lost 3 bases, and 6 bases stayed unmatched. Per germline, CDR1 MNHEY and CDR2 SMNVEV (reference sequence).

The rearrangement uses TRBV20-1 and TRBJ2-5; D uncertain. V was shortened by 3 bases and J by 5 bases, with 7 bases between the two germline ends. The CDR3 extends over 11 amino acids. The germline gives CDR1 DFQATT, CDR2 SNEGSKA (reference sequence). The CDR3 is CSARAKETQYF. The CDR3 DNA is TGCAGTGCTAGGGCTAAGGAGACCCAGTACTTC.

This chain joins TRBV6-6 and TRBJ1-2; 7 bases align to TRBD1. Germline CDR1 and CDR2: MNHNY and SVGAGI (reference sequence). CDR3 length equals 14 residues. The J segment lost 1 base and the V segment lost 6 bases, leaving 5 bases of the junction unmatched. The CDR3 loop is CASREQGINYGYTF. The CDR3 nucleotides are TGTGCCAGCAGGGAACAGGGGATTAACTATGGCTACACCTTC.

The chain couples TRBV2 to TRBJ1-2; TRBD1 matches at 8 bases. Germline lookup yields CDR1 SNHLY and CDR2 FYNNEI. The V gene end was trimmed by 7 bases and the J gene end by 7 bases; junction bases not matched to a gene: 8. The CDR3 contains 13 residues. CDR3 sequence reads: CASIRDRGGGYTF. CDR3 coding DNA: TGTGCCAGCATAAGAGACAGGGGAGGTGGCTACACCTTC.

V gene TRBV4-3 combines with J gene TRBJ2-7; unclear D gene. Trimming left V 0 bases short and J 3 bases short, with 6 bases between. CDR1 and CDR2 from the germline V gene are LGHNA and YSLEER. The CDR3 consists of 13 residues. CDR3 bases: TGCGCCAGCAGCCAAGAGGCCCACTACGAGCAGTACTTC. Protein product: CASSQEAHYEQYF.

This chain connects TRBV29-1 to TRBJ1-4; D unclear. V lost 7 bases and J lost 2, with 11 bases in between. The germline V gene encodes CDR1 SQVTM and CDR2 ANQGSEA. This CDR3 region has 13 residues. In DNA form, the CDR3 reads TGCAGCGCTTCGGCAAGGACTAATGAAAAACTGTTTTTT. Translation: CSASARTNEKLFF. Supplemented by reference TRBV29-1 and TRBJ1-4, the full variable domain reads SAVISQKPSRDICQRGTSLTIQCQVDSQVTMMFWYRQQPGQSLTLIATANQGSEATYESGFVIDKFPISRPNLTFSTLTVSNMSPEDSSIYLCSASARTNEKLFFGSGTQLSVL.

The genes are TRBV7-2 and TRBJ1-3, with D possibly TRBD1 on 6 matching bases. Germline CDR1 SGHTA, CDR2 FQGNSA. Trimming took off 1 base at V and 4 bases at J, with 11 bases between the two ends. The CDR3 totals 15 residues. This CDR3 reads CASSLEAGAGNTIYF. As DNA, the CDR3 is TGTGCCAGCAGCTTAGAAGCAGGGGCGGGAAACACCATATATTTT.

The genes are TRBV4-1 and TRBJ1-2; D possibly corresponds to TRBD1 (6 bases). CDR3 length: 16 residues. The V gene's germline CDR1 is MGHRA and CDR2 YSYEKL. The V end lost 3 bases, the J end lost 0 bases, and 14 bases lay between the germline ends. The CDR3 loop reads CASSQLTTGPNYGYTF. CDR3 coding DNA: TGCGCCAGCAGCCAGCTGACGACAGGACCTAACTATGGCTACACCTTC.